The 4 T cell receptor beta chains in this list originate from one sample, sequenced in a study of blood T cells in healthy people across ages. Alongside a J-beta primer mix, a sample-barcoded 5' primer served in a second PCR lasting 7 to 11 cycles. One entry per CDR3 protein results from TCRdb running MiXCR on the 5' RACE reads. This sample has 1,500,000 or so distinct CDR3 sequences, with roughly 43% found just once. The specimen was blood. The receptor source for this set is a woman aged 18 to 35 in good health.

The rearrangement links TRBV27 to TRBJ2-3; D may correspond to TRBD1 or TRBD2 (5 bases each). The CDR3 totals 15 residues. Germline loops: CDR1 MNHEY, CDR2 SMNVEV (reference sequence). V was pared by 5 bases and J by 4 bases, with 16 bases between. CDR3 nucleotides: TGTGCCAGCAGTGGGGAGTGGGGGAAGGCAGATACGCAGTATTTT. Protein product: CASSGEWGKADTQYF.

The CDR3: CASSPEGMGRGNEKLFF. The CDR3 DNA follows: TGTGCCAGCAGCCCTGAGGGGATGGGACGGGGGAATGAAAAACTGTTTTTT. The V and J genes are TRBV7-9 and TRBJ1-4; maybe TRBD1 (5 bases). CDR3 length: 17 residues. From germline, CDR1 is SEHNR and CDR2 FQNEAQ (reference sequence). Trimming took 5 bases from V and 5 from J, leaving 21 bases between them.

This clonotype was found many times. The V call is TRBV7-9, the J call TRBJ2-7; maybe TRBD1 (6 bases). The CDR3 length is 14 residues. Germline V gives CDR1 SEHNR, CDR2 FQNEAQ (reference sequence). The germline V and J ends were trimmed by 3 bases and 3 bases, with 12 bases remaining between them. CDR3 nucleotides: TGTGCCAGCAGCTTCGGACAGCCGAGCTACGAGCAGTACTTC. Its protein product is CASSFGQPSYEQYF.

The V gene is TRBV20-1, the J gene TRBJ2-7, with 7 bases identical to TRBD2. The CDR3 consists of 12 residues. Germline CDR1 reads DFQATT; CDR2 reads SNEGSKA (reference sequence). The chain's CDR3 is CRAWGGSYEQYF. In DNA, the CDR3 is TGCAGGGCTTGGGGGGGTTCCTACGAGCAGTACTTC.